This T cell receptor beta chain comes out of a study of OX40 agonist ivuxolimab in advanced cancers. Study overall: Patients' therapy was ivuxolimab, an antibody that acts as an agonist of OX40 (CD134). Cohort: about 80% men, mean age 60, aged roughly 23 to 79. Therapy given before enrollment (anti-PD-1, anti-PD-L1 or anti-CTLA-4) was allowed, and approximately 40% had some.

The assay was immunoSEQ multiplex PCR, and TCRdb's table has in-frame clones only and misses some. The top ten hold roughly 2.2% of the sample, which has about 67,000 clones, just over 90% seen once. Looked up from germline, CDR1 is KGHSH and CDR2 is LQKENI. The CDR3 sequence is 15 residues long. The chain has TRBV18 and TRBJ2-5; 8 bases are shared with TRBD1. The DNA end is a closer match to TRBJ2-7, so the J assignment may be wrong. This TCR was recovered from an adult with an advanced solid tumor such as melanoma, head and neck, liver or kidney cancer. The sample in question was CD4+ or CD8+ T cells sorted from blood, obtained in a trial of the OX40 agonist ivuxolimab. CDR3 bases: TGTGCCAGCTCACCACCCGGACAGGGAGGCTACGAGCAGTACTTC. Protein product: CASSPPGQGGYEQYF.